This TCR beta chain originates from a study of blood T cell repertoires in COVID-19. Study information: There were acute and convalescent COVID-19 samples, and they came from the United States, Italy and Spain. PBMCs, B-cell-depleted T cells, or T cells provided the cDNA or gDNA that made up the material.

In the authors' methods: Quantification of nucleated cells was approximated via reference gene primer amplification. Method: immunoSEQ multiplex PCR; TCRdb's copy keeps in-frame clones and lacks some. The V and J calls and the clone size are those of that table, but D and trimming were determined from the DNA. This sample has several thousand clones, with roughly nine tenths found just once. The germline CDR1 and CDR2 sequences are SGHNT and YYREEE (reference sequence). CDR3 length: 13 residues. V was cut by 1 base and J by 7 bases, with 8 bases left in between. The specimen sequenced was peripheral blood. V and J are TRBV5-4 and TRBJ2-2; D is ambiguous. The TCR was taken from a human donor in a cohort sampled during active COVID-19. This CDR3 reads CASSLFPLGELFF. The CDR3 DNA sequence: TGTGCCAGCAGCTTGTTTCCCCTCGGGGAGCTGTTTTTT.